The next 24 T cell receptor beta chains were all read from a single sample in a study of CD8 T cells in ankylosing spondylitis. Study-wide points: A TCR beta motif of under ten highly homologous variants seemed to mark ankylosing spondylitis blood.

No antigens are known for them. TCRdb passed the 5' RACE reads through MiXCR, listing each CDR3 protein once. This sample carries fewer than 250,000 distinct CDR3 sequences, around 16% of them seen once, and the ten largest clones take about 44%. Sample: blood, either unsorted or a sorted T cell fraction (not recorded which). The source of these receptors is a male donor with ankylosing spondylitis.

This rearrangement joins TRBV6-1 to TRBJ2-1, with TRBD1 identical over 7 bases. The CDR3 sequence is 14 residues long. Looked up from germline, CDR1 is MNHNS and CDR2 is SASEGT. With V trimmed by 6 bases and J by 3 bases, 5 bases remained unmatched. CDR3 bases: TGTGCCAGCAGCCCTGGGACAGACTACAATGAGCAGTTCTTC. Translation: CASSPGTDYNEQFF.

This sequence joins TRBV4-1 and TRBJ2-7; possibly TRBD2 for D (6 bases). CDR1 and CDR2 from the germline V gene are MGHRA and YSYEKL. V lost 6 bases and J lost 3, with 18 bases in between. This CDR3 has 15 amino acids. CDR3 DNA: TGCGCCAGCAGAGTCAAAATTGCGGGGAACTACGAGCAGTACTTC. Translating it yields CASRVKIAGNYEQYF.

This clonotype was counted a few times. CDR3 in amino acids: CASSLIQNTEAFF. CDR3 in DNA: TGTGCCAGCAGTCTTATCCAGAACACTGAAGCTTTCTTT. The chain links TRBV27 to TRBJ1-1; no reliable D call. This CDR3 has 13 residues. CDR1 and CDR2 from the germline V gene are MNHEY and SMNVEV (reference sequence). V lost 5 bases and J lost 1, with 8 bases in between.

V is TRBV5-1 and J is TRBJ1-1; D gene unclear. V lost 0 bases to trimming and J lost 7 bases, with 10 bases between them. In germline, CDR1 is SGHRS, CDR2 YFSETQ. This CDR3 spans 13 amino acids. CDR3 sequence reads: CASSLADWGEAFF. The CDR3 DNA follows: TGCGCCAGCAGCTTGGCCGACTGGGGTGAAGCTTTCTTT. Based on the CDR3 plus reference TRBV5-1 and TRBJ1-1, the full variable domain is KAGVTQTPRYLIKTRGQQVTLSCSPISGHRSVSWYQQTPGQGLQFLFEYFSETQRNKGNFPGRFSGRQFSNSRSEMNVSTLELGDSALYLCASSLADWGEAFFGQGTRLTVV.

The chain carries TRBV6-1 and TRBJ2-7; D gene unclear. From germline, CDR1 is MNHNS and CDR2 SASEGT. This CDR3 region has 13 residues. V shed 1 base and J shed 5 bases, with 9 bases lying between them. The CDR3 region is CASSEVWADEQYF. The CDR3 DNA is TGTGCCAGCAGTGAAGTGTGGGCGGACGAGCAGTACTTC.

The CDR3 sequence: CASSQDRGWKAFF. DNA of the CDR3: TGTGCCAGCAGCCAGGACAGGGGGTGGAAAGCTTTCTTT. This chain uses TRBV5-5 with TRBJ1-1; 10 nucleotides align to TRBD1. The CDR3 runs 13 residues. Germline V gene data show CDR1 as SGHKS and CDR2 as YYEKEE (reference sequence). V dropped 4 bases and J dropped 9; count of bases not matched to a gene: 6.

This clonotype was seen repeatedly, ten times or more. V is TRBV11-2 and J is TRBJ2-1, with D possibly being TRBD1 (6 bases). The CDR3 loop spans 15 amino acids. The V gene lost 4 bases and the J gene lost 4 bases, with 14 bases spanning the gap. Germline V gives CDR1 SGHAT, CDR2 FQNNGV. The CDR3 nucleotides are TGTGCCAGCAGCTCGAGAAAAACAGGGTACAATGAGCAGTTCTTC. Amino acids: CASSSRKTGYNEQFF.

The chain joins TRBV7-9 to TRBJ2-7, with 10 bases aligning to TRBD2. The CDR3 extends over 15 amino acids. Trimming at V came to 2 bases and at J to 3 bases, leaving 4 bases not matched to a gene. Germline loops: CDR1 SEHNR, CDR2 FQNEAQ (reference sequence). The CDR3 DNA follows: TGTGCCAGCAGCTTATACGCTAGCGGGAGCTACGAGCAGTACTTC. Protein product: CASSLYASGSYEQYF.

This clonotype was detected many times. The chain recombines TRBV5-1 with TRBJ1-1; D not certain. V was pared by 0 bases and J by 4 bases, with 13 bases between. This CDR3 comprises 15 residues. Per germline, CDR1 SGHRS and CDR2 YFSETQ. The CDR3 DNA reads as TGCGCCAGCAGCTTGGATCCGGGAATGGGCACTGAAGCTTTCTTT. It encodes CASSLDPGMGTEAFF.

CDR3 DNA: TGTGCCAGCAGCTTAGCGGAGGGGTCCTACGAGCAGTACTTC. Encoded protein: CASSLAEGSYEQYF. V usage is TRBV7-8 and J usage is TRBJ2-7; weak D call: TRBD2 (6 bases). Per the germline V gene, CDR1 is SGHVS and CDR2 is FQNEAQ. The length of the CDR3 is 14 residues. V lost 0 bases, J lost 1 base, and 7 bases lay in between. Together with reference TRBV7-8 and TRBJ2-7, the CDR3 gives the full variable domain: GAGVSQSPRYKVAKRGQDVALRCDPISGHVSLFWYQQALGQGPEFLTYFQNEAQLDKSGLPSDRFFAERPEGSVSTLKIQRTQQEDSAVYLCASSLAEGSYEQYFGPGTRLTVT.

This clonotype appeared a few times. The rearrangement links TRBV12-3 or TRBV12-4 to TRBJ2-1; TRBD2 agrees at 14 bases. The CDR3 is made up of 16 amino acids. Trimming removed 8 bases from V and 9 bases from J; junction bases left unmatched: 12. The CDR3 spells CASSVGTSGRQGEQFF. CDR3 in DNA: TGTGCCAGCTCGGTCGGGACTAGCGGGAGACAGGGTGAGCAGTTCTTC.

This clonotype has only a few counts. The J gene is TRBJ2-7, the V gene TRBV10-3, with TRBD2 identical over 8 bases. The CDR3 contains 15 residues. Germline CDR1 and CDR2: ENHRY and SYGVKD. V lost 6 bases, J lost 1 base, and 8 bases stayed unmatched. In DNA form, the CDR3 reads TGTGCCATCAGGGGAAGCGGGAGCCCTTCCTACGAGCAGTACTTC. Residues: CAIRGSGSPSYEQYF.

The chain is built from TRBV6-5 and TRBJ2-7; the match to TRBD1 covers 9 bases. There are 14 residues in the CDR3. The germline V gene encodes CDR1 MNHEY and CDR2 SVGAGI. V shed 1 base and J 5 bases; nucleotides not matched to a gene: 3. The CDR3 nucleotides read TGTGCCAGCAGTTACTTTCGGACAGGGGACGAGCAGTACTTC. It codes for CASSYFRTGDEQYF.

This clonotype was observed a few times. The rearrangement uses TRBV5-1 and TRBJ1-2, with D unclear. This CDR3 region has 15 residues. V was cut by 3 bases and J by 4 bases, with 16 bases left in between. CDR1 is SGHRS and CDR2 is YFSETQ in the germline V gene. The DNA for the CDR3 is TGCGCCAGCAGCTCGAGCCCGGATATAGCCTATGGCTACACCTTC. Amino acid sequence: CASSSSPDIAYGYTF.

The table lists this clonotype with many counts. The chain is built from TRBV29-1 and TRBJ1-1; 7 bases fit TRBD1. The CDR3 contains 15 residues. V lost 3 bases to trimming and J lost 1 base; unmatched junction nucleotides: 8. Germline-derived CDR1 and CDR2 are SQVTM and ANQGSEA. CDR3 sequence reads: CSVDDRQGWNTEAFF. Written as DNA, the CDR3 is TGCAGCGTTGATGACCGACAGGGATGGAACACTGAAGCTTTCTTT. Supplemented by reference TRBV29-1 and TRBJ1-1, the full variable domain reads SAVISQKPSRDICQRGTSLTIQCQVDSQVTMMFWYRQQPGQSLTLIATANQGSEATYESGFVIDKFPISRPNLTFSTLTVSNMSPEDSSIYLCSVDDRQGWNTEAFFGQGTRLTVV.

V usage is TRBV12-3 or TRBV12-4 and J usage is TRBJ2-7; no clear D. Trimming cost V 8 bases and J 3 bases, with 5 bases left between them. The CDR3 spans 10 residues. CDR3 in amino acids: CASGDYEQYF. As DNA, the CDR3 is TGTGCCAGCGGGGACTACGAGCAGTACTTC.

This clonotype has a handful of counts. The V and J genes are TRBV7-9 and TRBJ2-7, with 7 bases lining up with TRBD1. The CDR3 runs 14 residues. V dropped 5 bases and J dropped 3; count of bases not matched to a gene: 7. The germline V gene has CDR1 SEHNR and CDR2 FQNEAQ (reference sequence). The CDR3 DNA reads as TGTGCCAGCAGCCCGCCGGGACAGAACTACGAGCAGTACTTC. This encodes CASSPPGQNYEQYF.

This clonotype occurred many times. V usage is TRBV7-9 and J usage is TRBJ1-5; 9 nucleotides line up with TRBD1. Germline V gene sequence: CDR1 SEHNR, CDR2 FQNEAQ (reference sequence). CDR3 length: 14 amino acids. Trimming at V came to 3 bases and at J to 4 bases, leaving 1 base not matched to a gene. The CDR3 DNA reads TGTGCCAGCAGCTTCGGGACAGGGAATCAGCCCCAGCATTTT. It codes for CASSFGTGNQPQHF. Together with reference TRBV7-9 and TRBJ1-5, the CDR3 gives the full variable domain: DTGVSQNPRHKITKRGQNVTFRCDPISEHNRLYWYRQTLGQGPEFLTYFQNEAQLEKSRLLSDRFSAERPKGSFSTLEIQRTEQGDSAMYLCASSFGTGNQPQHFGDGTRLSIL.

By sample fraction, this clonotype is medium-sized. The V and J genes are TRBV7-9 and TRBJ2-3; D is unresolved. The CDR3 is made up of 11 amino acids. V shed 5 bases and J shed 2 bases, with 2 bases lying between them. Germline-derived CDR1 and CDR2 are SEHNR and FQNEAQ (reference sequence). CDR3 protein: CASSLTDTQYF. CDR3 sequence (DNA): TGTGCCAGCAGCCTCACAGATACGCAGTATTTT.

This sequence joins TRBV19 and TRBJ1-1, with a possible D match to TRBD1 (5 bases). The germline gives CDR1 LNHDA, CDR2 SQIVND (reference sequence). The length of the CDR3 is 14 residues. V was clipped by 8 bases and J by 1 base, with 14 bases between them. The CDR3 loop is CASSWDGSNTEAFF. CDR3 sequence (DNA): TGTGCCAGTTCCTGGGACGGATCGAACACTGAAGCTTTCTTT. Full variable domain (remainder filled in from reference TRBV19 and TRBJ1-1): DGGITQSPKYLFRKEGQNVTLSCEQNLNHDAMYWYRQDPGQGLRLIYYSQIVNDFQKGDIAEGYSVSREKKESFPLTVTSAQKNPTAFYLCASSWDGSNTEAFFGQGTRLTVV.

This clonotype has only a few counts. This chain links TRBV7-8 with TRBJ1-2; 8 bases map to TRBD1. Germline CDR1 is SGHVS and CDR2 is FQNEAQ. After removal of 3 bases from V and 0 bases from J, the junction contained 12 bases not matched to a gene. The CDR3 loop spans 18 amino acids. The CDR3, as DNA: TGTGCCAGCAGCTTCGGGGCAGGGGGCGACTCAGCTAACTATGGCTACACCTTC. Its protein is CASSFGAGGDSANYGYTF.

In its sample, this clonotype was seen a few times. The chain links TRBV4-3 to TRBJ2-1; 9 bases are shared with TRBD1. Germline V gene lookup returns CDR1 LGHNA and CDR2 YSLEER. There are 14 residues in the CDR3. V was clipped by 2 bases and J by 9 bases; unmatched bases: 5. Here the CDR3 DNA reads TGCGCCAGCAGCCAACTAACAGGGGGCGGTGAGCAGTTCTTC. Protein sequence: CASSQLTGGGEQFF.

This clonotype was counted a few times. The chain couples TRBV7-9 to TRBJ2-3, with 9 bases identical to TRBD2. CDR3 length: 15 amino acids. Germline CDR1 reads SEHNR; CDR2 reads FQNEAQ (reference sequence). The V segment lost 5 bases and the J segment 1 base; nucleotides outside the gene matches: 4. The CDR3 DNA follows: TGTGCCAGCAGCCCCCCTAGCGGGGGCACAGATACGCAGTATTTT. Amino acid sequence: CASSPPSGGTDTQYF.

The chain links TRBV29-1 to TRBJ1-1; no clear D gene. V lost 3 bases and J 0 bases, leaving 8 bases between the germline ends. This CDR3 spans 13 amino acids. Germline V CDR1 and CDR2: SQVTM, ANQGSEA. DNA for the CDR3: TGCAGCGTTGAGGGTCTTATGAACACTGAAGCTTTCTTT. Amino acid sequence: CSVEGLMNTEAFF.